This record looks at one TCR beta chain sequence and its context. No cognate antigen has been identified for it. No base quality values were provided; no much bigger clone lies one nucleotide off. This sample is part of a study of CD8 T cells in ankylosing spondylitis (dated by TCRdb to 2016 to 2017). At the level of the whole study: To find TCR variants linked to disease, the study profiled T cell receptor beta repertoires in ankylosing spondylitis patients and healthy donors. The full study cohort was made up of 25 to 30 ankylosing spondylitis patients and around 100 healthy donors. Peripheral blood was sampled, and synovial fluid was also collected from ankylosing spondylitis patients. Overall study outcomes, separate from this receptor: The disease-linked clones showed a CD8+ phenotype and occurred at relatively low frequencies in peripheral blood. The disease-linked clones were reported to be significantly enriched in matched synovial fluid samples from ankylosing spondylitis patients. A TCR beta motif made up of several highly homologous amino acid variants appeared to be characteristic of blood from ankylosing spondylitis patients. Some motif variants were previously reported in synovial fluid and blood of reactive arthritis patients, suggesting common disease-initiation mechanisms.

The CDR3 spans 15 residues, from the cysteine through the phenylalanine. Only CDR3 DNA remains: 45 bases, in frame from the first base. V loses 3 bases at its end and J loses 3 bases; junction bases beyond the gene matches: 8. The germline V gene gives CDR1 as MNHNS and CDR2 as SASEGT. Instrument on record: Illumina HiSeq 2500. Quantitative 5'-RACE with molecular barcodes was used to prepare TCR beta libraries. In the original analysis: A new computational method, built on a probabilistic model of VDJ rearrangement, was used to identify disease-linked TCR variants. The raw public reads went through TCRdb reprocessing: fastp at Q25, MiXCR clone calling, in-frame beta chains kept. Identical CDR3 protein sequences are pooled into one entry, listed with their most common genes and DNA. The V and J calls and clone size come from TCRdb's table, not from the authors' own analysis. The sample contains some 140,000 distinct CDR3 sequences, 17% of them found a single time. The top ten constitute 25% to 40% of the sample.

The source is a male donor with ankylosing spondylitis. Sequenced input: blood, either unsorted or a sorted T cell fraction (not recorded which). The rearrangement joined TRBV6-1 to TRBJ2-7; TRBD2 aligns with 7 central bases. The bases are TGTGCCAGCAGTGAGCGGGAGACTCCTTTCTACGAGCAGTACTTC. Its coded protein is CASSERETPFYEQYF.